The 13 T cell receptor beta chains presented below share a single source sample, sequenced in a study of blood T cell repertoires in COVID-19. Clones were read by immunoSEQ multiplex PCR, and TCRdb kept only the in-frame ones, dropping some. The data hold tens of thousands of clones, with approximately 89% observed a single time. The sample was peripheral blood. The origin of the receptors is a woman aged 50 to 65 with active COVID-19.

This sequence joins TRBV5-4 and TRBJ1-1; D not resolved. The germline CDR1 and CDR2 sequences are SGHNT and YYREEE (reference sequence). The V gene lost 4 bases and the J gene lost 4 bases, with 20 bases spanning the gap. This CDR3 region has 16 residues. In nucleotides, the CDR3 is TGTGCCAGCAGCCAATATAAACACCACGCCCTCACTGAAGCTTTCTTT. Its translation: CASSQYKHHALTEAFF.

The rearrangement joins TRBV27 to TRBJ1-1; possible D gene TRBD1, 5 bases. Germline V gene sequence: CDR1 MNHEY, CDR2 SMNVEV (reference sequence). This CDR3 has 18 amino acids. Trimming shortened V by 6 bases and J by 3 bases, and 26 bases separated the two germline ends. This CDR3 reads CASSDSRGSIGKDTEAFF. The CDR3 DNA is TGTGCCAGCAGCGACTCGCGGGGCAGCATAGGGAAAGACACTGAAGCTTTCTTT.

This chain uses TRBV9 with TRBJ2-1; unclear D gene. The V end was cut by 1 base, the J end by 0 bases, with 8 bases between. This CDR3 has 15 amino acids. Germline V lookup: CDR1 SGDLS, CDR2 YYNGEE. This chain's CDR3 is CASSVSRSSYNEQFF. CDR3 nucleotide sequence: TGTGCCAGCAGCGTAAGTAGGAGCTCCTACAATGAGCAGTTCTTC. The variable domain in full, completed from reference TRBV9 and TRBJ2-1, reads DSGVTQTPKHLITATGQRVTLRCSPRSGDLSVYWYQQSLDQGLQFLIQYYNGEERAKGNILERFSAQQFPDLHSELNLSSLELGDSALYFCASSVSRSSYNEQFFGPGTRLTVL.

The CDR3 sequence: CASSIAGRADEQYF. CDR3 bases: TGTGCCAGTAGTATAGCCGGGAGGGCCGACGAGCAGTACTTC. The rearrangement joins TRBV19 to TRBJ2-5; 8 nucleotides match TRBD2. The DNA end is a closer match to TRBJ2-7, so the J assignment may be wrong. The CDR3 runs to 14 residues. Germline V gives CDR1 LNHDA, CDR2 SQIVND (reference sequence).

On this clone: This specimen includes other DNA sequences encoding the same CDR3. The rearrangement joins TRBV10-2 to TRBJ2-3; D gene uncertain. The CDR3 spans 15 residues. Germline V gives CDR1 WSHSY, CDR2 SAAADI. With 3 bases removed from V and 0 bases from J, the gap between germline ends came to 10 bases. The CDR3 loop is CASSESPTSTDTQYF. In DNA, the CDR3 is TGCGCCAGCAGTGAATCGCCCACTAGCACAGATACGCAGTATTTT.

This chain's CDR3 is CASSVGRSSTDTQYF. CDR3 coding DNA: TGTGCCAGCAGCGTAGGGCGGTCTAGCACAGATACGCAGTATTTT. This chain connects TRBV9 to TRBJ2-3; D is unclear. CDR3 size: 15 residues. The V and J ends lost 0 bases and 0 bases respectively, with 8 bases between them. The V gene's germline CDR1 is SGDLS and CDR2 YYNGEE.

The J gene is TRBJ2-1, the V gene TRBV12-5; D unresolved. CDR3 length: 13 residues. The V and J ends lost 0 bases and 4 bases respectively, with 4 bases between them. Germline-derived CDR1 and CDR2 are LGHNT and FRNRAP. As DNA, the CDR3 is TGTGCTAGTGGTTTGGTACTATACAATGAGCAGTTCTTC. Translation: CASGLVLYNEQFF.

This rearrangement joins TRBV5-1 to TRBJ2-2; a possible D gene is TRBD1 (6 bases). Trimming took off 2 bases at V and 3 bases at J, with 14 bases between the two ends. This CDR3 has 16 amino acids. Germline lookup yields CDR1 SGHRS and CDR2 YFSETQ. The CDR3 is CASSLTGTTDTGELFF. CDR3 nucleotide sequence: TGCGCCAGCAGCTTAACCGGGACAACCGACACCGGGGAGCTGTTTTTT.

V and J are TRBV7-9 and TRBJ2-3; 8 positions match TRBD1. This CDR3 has 16 residues. CDR1 SEHNR and CDR2 FQNEAQ come from the germline V gene (reference sequence). Unmatched junction bases numbered 11, after V lost 5 bases and J lost 4 bases. The CDR3 here is CASSAIGTGGPDTQYF. Written as DNA, the CDR3 is TGTGCCAGCAGCGCCATCGGGACAGGCGGGCCAGATACGCAGTATTTT.

The chain recombines TRBV7-9 with TRBJ2-1, with 16 bases aligning to TRBD2. The CDR3 spans 18 residues. The junction had 9 bases not matched to a gene; V was cut back by 3 bases and J by 7 bases. CDR1 and CDR2 (germline): SEHNR, FQNEAQ (reference sequence). The chain's CDR3 is CASSFPGTSGRGGNEQFF. CDR3 coding DNA: TGTGCCAGCAGCTTCCCCGGGACTAGCGGGAGGGGGGGAAATGAGCAGTTCTTC.

The chain has TRBV4-1 and TRBJ2-1; 7 positions agree with TRBD2. The CDR3 runs to 16 residues. The germline CDR1 and CDR2 sequences are MGHRA and YSYEKL. V dropped 2 bases and J dropped 6; count of bases not matched to a gene: 10. The CDR3, as DNA: TGCGCCAGCAGCCAAAGTGCGGGAGTGGGACGCAATGAGCAGTTCTTC. It specifies CASSQSAGVGRNEQFF.

For the CDR3, the DNA is TGTGCCAGCAGCTTAGCCGTGGGAGGGCCCGGTGAGCAGTTCTTC. This codes for CASSLAVGGPGEQFF. The V call is TRBV7-8, the J call TRBJ2-1, with 7 bases fitting TRBD2. This CDR3 spans 15 amino acids. J lost 9 bases, V lost 0 bases, and 8 bases had no gene match. CDR1 SGHVS and CDR2 FQNEAQ come from the germline V gene.

The chain carries TRBV6-1 and TRBJ2-2; 7 nucleotides line up with TRBD1. This CDR3 is 16 amino acids long. From germline, CDR1 is MNHNS and CDR2 SASEGT. Unmatched junction bases numbered 9, after V lost 4 bases and J lost 4 bases. The CDR3 sequence is CASSGERAGGTGELFF. The CDR3 DNA sequence: TGTGCCAGCAGTGGAGAGAGGGCAGGGGGCACCGGGGAGCTGTTTTTT.